This T cell receptor (beta chain) derives from a study of blood T cell repertoires in COVID-19. Methods used by the authors: Reference gene primers were amplified, and this amplification served to estimate nucleated cell counts. Sequencing was performed with immunoSEQ multiplex PCR; in TCRdb, only in-frame clones are kept and a portion is missing. D and trimming were read from the DNA, whereas the V and J calls and clone size are those reported in that table. The repertoire holds around 290,000 clones, with 75% to 90% as singletons. Germline V gives CDR1 LNHDA, CDR2 SQIVND (reference sequence). The CDR3 consists of 14 residues. V lost 3 bases and J 1 base, leaving 9 bases between the germline ends. Those who participated ranged in age from roughly 18 to 100 years and resided in some 24 US areas.

Sequencing was performed on PBMCs or T cells enriched from blood (not recorded which). The chain carries TRBV19 and TRBJ1-1, with unresolved D. This sequence originates from a middle-aged woman who had recovered from COVID-19. The CDR3 here is CASSIDWRNTEAFF. The CDR3 nucleotides are TGTGCCAGTAGTATCGACTGGAGGAACACTGAAGCTTTCTTT.